This is a list of T cell receptor beta chains from one sample in a study of blood T cell repertoires in COVID-19. Sequenced by immunoSEQ multiplex PCR; TCRdb stores in-frame clones only, minus some. This sample yields about 120,000 clones, of which roughly nine tenths are seen a single time; approximately 3.7% belongs to the top ten. Specimen: peripheral blood. These receptors all come from a man in his fifties or sixties with active COVID-19. The conserved cysteine and the conserved F or W are not part of the CDR3 here.

ASSPWSGMGTEAF TRBJ1-1 TRBV5-1
ASRGGRRFNEQF TRBJ2-1 TRBV27
ASSIRGWETQY TRBJ2-5 TRBV6-5
ASSLNSGGPGAYEQY TRBJ2-7 TRBV5-1
ASSIDSSVYEQY TRBJ2-7 TRBV19
ASSLGSAPNEQF TRBJ2-1 TRBV5-1
ASSNVAAGGQF TRBJ2-1 TRBV19
ASSLQGANTGELF TRBJ2-2 TRBV3-1/TRBV3-2
ASSEGQGNYGYT TRBJ1-2 TRBV13
ASTYGGDRTYEQY TRBJ2-7 TRBV6-6
ASERLAGVGDTQY TRBJ2-3 TRBV5-1
ASSLAVTGGFEQY TRBJ2-7 TRBV11-2
ASSGLVLAGVGELF TRBJ2-2 TRBV11-2
AVKGTGVTEAF TRBJ1-1 TRBV6-5
ASSQDPVLTNEKLF TRBJ1-4 TRBV4-1
ASRPTGGVYEQY TRBJ2-7 TRBV19
ASSLDTPNQPQH TRBJ1-5 TRBV7-9
ASRKGEAF TRBJ1-1 TRBV11-3
ASSQDRGRDEQF TRBJ2-1 TRBV6-5
ASSMGLGTGERQPQH TRBJ1-5 TRBV19
ASRGLAGAVYNEQF TRBJ2-1 TRBV11-3
ASSQEALAGGSSYNEQF TRBJ2-1 TRBV4-2
ASSVESGANTGELF TRBJ2-2 TRBV2
ASSMEGTGVSGANVLT TRBJ2-6 TRBV19
ASAISLGTTDTQY TRBJ2-3 TRBV18
ASSHVTRSEAEAF TRBJ1-1 TRBV23-1
ASSPPVSTTKNIQY TRBJ2-4 TRBV4-1
ASSWPGEDTQY TRBJ2-3 TRBV19
ASSGTGTSPLH TRBJ1-6 TRBV7-9
ASIPDRSTGELF TRBJ2-2 TRBV19
ASSSTGLPLETQY TRBJ2-5 TRBV5-1
ASSSHRGIANTGELF TRBJ2-2 TRBV27
ASSSLGQPQETQY TRBJ2-5 TRBV5-1
ATAARTATNEKLF TRBJ1-4 TRBV15
ASSQVAGASTGELF TRBJ2-2 TRBV5-1
ASRISGSSNTDTQY TRBJ2-3 TRBV2
ASSRFQGYGYT TRBJ1-2 TRBV6-5
ASTLATSTLQKEQF TRBJ2-1 TRBV11-2
ASSLQGTDTQY TRBJ2-3 TRBV5-1
ASSTYSGTPTSGNTIY TRBJ1-3 TRBV19
ASSVGGTRTQNEQF TRBJ2-1 TRBV9
ASSTTVRDVEAF TRBJ1-1 TRBV11-2
ASSYSRAHGYT TRBJ1-2 TRBV6-5
ASSLDVHMNTEAF TRBJ1-1 TRBV5-5
ASSFGGGLNYGYT TRBJ1-2 TRBV7-2
ASSSLGGGLSGYT TRBJ1-2 TRBV6-5
SVLPVRGSLEKLF TRBJ1-4 TRBV29-1
ASSGTGLTSGYT TRBJ1-2 TRBV27
ASSLGGPGELF TRBJ2-2 TRBV11-3
ASNGQGMTGELF TRBJ2-2 TRBV28
ASSLGGGGTHYEQY TRBJ2-7 TRBV5-5
ASSPPSGADTGELF TRBJ2-2 TRBV18
SAAEGLNTEAF TRBJ1-1 TRBV29-1
ASSQTGVGETQY TRBJ2-5 TRBV7-3
SASSGSSGNTIY TRBJ1-3 TRBV20-1
ASSHPSRGTWGYT TRBJ1-2 TRBV14